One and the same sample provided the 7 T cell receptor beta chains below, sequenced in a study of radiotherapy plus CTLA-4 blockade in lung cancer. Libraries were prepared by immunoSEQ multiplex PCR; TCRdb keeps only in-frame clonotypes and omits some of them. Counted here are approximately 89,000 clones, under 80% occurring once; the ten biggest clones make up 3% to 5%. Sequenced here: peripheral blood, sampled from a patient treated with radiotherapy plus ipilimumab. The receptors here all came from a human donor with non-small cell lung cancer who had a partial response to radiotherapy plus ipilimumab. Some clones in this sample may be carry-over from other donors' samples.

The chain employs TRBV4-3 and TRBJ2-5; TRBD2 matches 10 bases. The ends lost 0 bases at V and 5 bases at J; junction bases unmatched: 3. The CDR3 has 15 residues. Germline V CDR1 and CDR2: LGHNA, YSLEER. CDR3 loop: CASSQDPGLAETQYF. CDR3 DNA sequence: TGCGCCAGCAGCCAAGATCCGGGACTAGCGGAGACCCAGTACTTC.

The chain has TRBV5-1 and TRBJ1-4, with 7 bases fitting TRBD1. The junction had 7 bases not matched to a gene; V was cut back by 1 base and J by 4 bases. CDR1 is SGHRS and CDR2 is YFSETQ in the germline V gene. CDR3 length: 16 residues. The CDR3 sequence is CASSLLYGQDNEKLFF. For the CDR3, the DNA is TGCGCCAGCAGCTTGTTGTACGGACAGGATAATGAAAAACTGTTTTTT.

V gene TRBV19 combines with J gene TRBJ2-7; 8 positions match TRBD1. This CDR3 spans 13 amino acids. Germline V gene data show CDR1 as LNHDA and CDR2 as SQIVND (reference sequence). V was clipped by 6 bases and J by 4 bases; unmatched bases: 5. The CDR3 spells CASSRQGMYEQYF. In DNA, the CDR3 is TGTGCCAGTAGCAGACAGGGGATGTACGAGCAGTACTTC.

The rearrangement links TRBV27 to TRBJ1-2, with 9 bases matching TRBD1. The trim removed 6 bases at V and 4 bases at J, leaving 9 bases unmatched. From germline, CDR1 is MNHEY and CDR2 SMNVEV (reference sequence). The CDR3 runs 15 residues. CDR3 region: CASRRSGTGRYGYTF. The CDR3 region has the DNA TGTGCCAGCAGACGCTCCGGGACAGGGCGCTATGGCTACACCTTC.

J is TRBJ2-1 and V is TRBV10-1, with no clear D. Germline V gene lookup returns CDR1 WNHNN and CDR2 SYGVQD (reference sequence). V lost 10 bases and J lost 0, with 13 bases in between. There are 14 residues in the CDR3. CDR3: CATPRRSSYNEQFF. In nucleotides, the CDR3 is TGCGCCACACCCAGGCGAAGCTCCTACAATGAGCAGTTCTTC.

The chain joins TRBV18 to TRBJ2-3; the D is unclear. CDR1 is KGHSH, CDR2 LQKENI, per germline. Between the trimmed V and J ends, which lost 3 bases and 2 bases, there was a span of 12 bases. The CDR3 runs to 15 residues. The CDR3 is CASSPTSLNTDTQYF. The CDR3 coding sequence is TGTGCCAGCTCACCGACAAGCCTCAACACAGATACGCAGTATTTT.

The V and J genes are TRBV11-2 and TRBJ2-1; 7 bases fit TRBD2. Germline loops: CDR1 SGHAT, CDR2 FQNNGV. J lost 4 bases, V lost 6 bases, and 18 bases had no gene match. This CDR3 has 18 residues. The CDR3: CASRPEGFLASGYNEQFF. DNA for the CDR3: TGTGCCAGCAGACCTGAGGGGTTTTTGGCTAGCGGATACAATGAGCAGTTCTTC.